These 20 T cell receptor beta chains were sequenced from one sample in a study of CD8 T cells in ankylosing spondylitis. The study's findings and limits: A TCR beta motif of eight or nine highly homologous variants seemed to mark ankylosing spondylitis blood.

TCRdb recomputed calls from the 5' RACE reads with MiXCR, one row per CDR3 protein. The sample shows a few hundred thousand distinct CDR3 sequences, about 12% of them seen only once. Their specific antigens are unknown. Sample: blood, either unsorted or a sorted T cell fraction (not recorded which). The source of these receptors is a male donor with ankylosing spondylitis.

This clonotype appeared a few times. The V and J genes are TRBV5-1 and TRBJ2-7, with D perhaps given as TRBD1 or TRBD2 (5 bases each). Germline V gene lookup returns CDR1 SGHRS and CDR2 YFSETQ. The CDR3 runs 19 residues. V was clipped by 4 bases and J by 1 base, with 27 bases between them. CDR3: CASSRLRGEGPGGSYEQYF. The CDR3 DNA reads TGCGCCAGCAGCCGCCTCCGCGGTGAGGGACCCGGAGGATCCTACGAGCAGTACTTC.

This rearrangement joins TRBV12-3 or TRBV12-4 to TRBJ1-1; D might be TRBD1 (5 bases). This CDR3 has 14 residues. V lost 5 bases and J lost 1, with 11 bases in between. CDR3 region: CASSTGTENTEAFF. CDR3 sequence (DNA): TGTGCCAGCAGTACGGGGACCGAGAACACTGAAGCTTTCTTT.

This clonotype was recorded a few times. The chain joins TRBV12-3 or TRBV12-4 to TRBJ2-5; no clear D gene. Trimming pared 4 bases from V and 4 bases from J, leaving 10 bases between. The CDR3 runs 13 residues. The CDR3 DNA is TGTGCCAGCAGTTCCACTTCCCCAGAGACCCAGTACTTC. Translating it yields CASSSTSPETQYF.

This clonotype was seen many times. CDR3 sequence reads: CPRVGARGTGELFF. The CDR3 DNA reads TGTCCCCGCGTGGGGGCTCGAGGCACCGGGGAGCTGTTTTTT. The chain recombines TRBV5-5 with TRBJ2-2; possible D gene TRBD1, 6 bases. CDR1 SGHKS and CDR2 YYEKEE come from the germline V gene (reference sequence). The CDR3 length is 14 residues.

This clonotype was counted ten times or more. The gene calls are TRBV5-1 and TRBJ1-1, with D unclear. The CDR3 sequence is 15 residues long. The V end was cut by 0 bases, the J end by 2 bases, with 11 bases between. From germline, CDR1 is SGHRS and CDR2 YFSETQ. CDR3 nucleotides: TGCGCCAGCAGCTTGGAGGGCAGACTAAACACTGAAGCTTTCTTT. This translates into CASSLEGRLNTEAFF.

This clonotype was seen many times. V usage is TRBV7-9 and J usage is TRBJ2-3; 9 bases align to TRBD2. Germline V gene data show CDR1 as SEHNR and CDR2 as FQNEAQ (reference sequence). Trimming cost V 8 bases and J 4 bases; bases outside gene matches: 13. This CDR3 is 16 amino acids long. The CDR3 DNA reads TGTGCCAGCTCCCCGGGAGCGGGAGGAGTTGCAGATACGCAGTATTTT. Protein: CASSPGAGGVADTQYF.

CDR3 sequence (DNA): TGTGCCAGTACCAATATACAGGGGACCACTGAAGCTTTCTTT. It specifies CASTNIQGTTEAFF. The rearrangement joins TRBV19 to TRBJ1-1; TRBD1 matches 7 bases. CDR1 and CDR2 from the germline V gene are LNHDA and SQIVND (reference sequence). The CDR3 runs 14 residues. Losses at the gene ends were 7 bases for V and 4 bases for J; bases not matched to a gene: 9.

The chain employs TRBV6-1 and TRBJ1-6; TRBD1 aligns across 9 bases. V lost 6 bases to trimming and J lost 6 bases; unmatched junction nucleotides: 6. The CDR3 loop spans 15 amino acids. CDR1 and CDR2 from the germline V gene are MNHNS and SASEGT. CDR3 in DNA: TGTGCCAGCAGCCCGGGACAGGGCGCTAATTCACCCCTCCACTTT. The encoded protein is CASSPGQGANSPLHF.

This clonotype was counted a few times. J is TRBJ2-1 and V is TRBV11-2, with D maybe TRBD1 (5 bases). CDR1 is SGHAT, CDR2 FQNNGV, per germline. V was trimmed by 1 base and J by 5 bases, leaving 9 bases between them. This CDR3 contains 14 residues. The CDR3 loop is CASSLVQGHNEQFF. CDR3 DNA sequence: TGTGCCAGCAGCTTAGTTCAGGGCCACAATGAGCAGTTCTTC.

This clonotype showed up just a few times. The chain employs TRBV2 and TRBJ2-5; TRBD2 aligns across 8 bases. The CDR3 totals 16 residues. The V and J ends lost 5 bases and 3 bases, in that order; junction bases with no gene match: 11. Germline assignment: CDR1 SNHLY and CDR2 FYNNEI. The CDR3 sequence: CASSSKHQAGEETQYF. The CDR3 nucleotides are TGTGCCAGCAGTTCAAAACACCAAGCGGGAGAAGAGACCCAGTACTTC.

Only a few counts were recorded for this clonotype. The chain links TRBV28 to TRBJ2-1; 7 bases line up with TRBD1. The CDR3 consists of 14 residues. Germline CDR1 MDHEN, CDR2 SYDVKM. Trimming took 3 bases from V and 6 from J; bases not matched to a gene: 5. The CDR3 protein is CASSFLGTVNEQFF. The DNA of the CDR3 is TGTGCCAGCAGTTTTCTTGGGACAGTCAATGAGCAGTTCTTC.

The chain combines TRBV2 with TRBJ2-7; perhaps TRBD1 as D (5 bases). Trimming took 8 bases from V and 0 from J, leaving 8 bases between them. CDR3 length: 12 residues. Germline V gives CDR1 SNHLY, CDR2 FYNNEI. The CDR3 sequence: CASLRDSYEQYF. The CDR3 DNA reads TGTGCCAGCCTCAGGGACTCCTACGAGCAGTACTTC.

The genes are TRBV5-1 and TRBJ2-5; 12 nucleotides align to TRBD2. CDR1 is SGHRS and CDR2 is YFSETQ in the germline V gene. This CDR3 spans 16 amino acids. With V trimmed by 6 bases and J by 3 bases, 9 bases remained unmatched. CDR3 amino acids: CASTPRLAGEEETQYF. Here the CDR3 DNA reads TGCGCCAGCACCCCCCGACTAGCGGGAGAGGAAGAGACCCAGTACTTC. The variable domain in full, with the rest retrieved from reference TRBV5-1 and TRBJ2-5, is KAGVTQTPRYLIKTRGQQVTLSCSPISGHRSVSWYQQTPGQGLQFLFEYFSETQRNKGNFPGRFSGRQFSNSRSEMNVSTLELGDSALYLCASTPRLAGEEETQYFGPGTRLLVL.

The chain carries TRBV29-1 and TRBJ2-5; D remains ambiguous. V was clipped by 2 bases and J by 3 bases, with 10 bases between them. Looked up from germline, CDR1 is SQVTM and CDR2 is ANQGSEA. This CDR3 spans 13 amino acids. The CDR3 region is CSVESTWEETQYF. CDR3 coding DNA: TGCAGCGTTGAAAGTACCTGGGAAGAGACCCAGTACTTC.

Ten or more counts support this clonotype. The CDR3: CASSLVGTGNTEAFF. Here the CDR3 DNA reads TGCGCCAGCAGCTTGGTGGGGACAGGCAACACTGAAGCTTTCTTT. The gene calls are TRBV5-1 and TRBJ1-1; 8 bases map to TRBD1. This CDR3 has 15 amino acids. The V gene's germline CDR1 is SGHRS and CDR2 YFSETQ. The junction had 3 bases not matched to a gene; V was cut back by 0 bases and J by 2 bases.

CDR3 nucleotide sequence: TGTGCCAGCTCACCTGCCCTCCAAGAGACCCAGTACTTC. It translates to CASSPALQETQYF. The J gene is TRBJ2-5, the V gene TRBV18, with D hard to call. The CDR3 sequence is 13 residues long. V was trimmed by 3 bases and J by 1 base, leaving 6 bases between them. Germline lookup yields CDR1 KGHSH and CDR2 LQKENI. Drawing the rest from reference TRBV18 and TRBJ2-5, the complete variable domain is NAGVMQNPRHLVRRRGQEARLRCSPMKGHSHVYWYRQLPEEGLKFMVYLQKENIIDESGMPKERFSAEFPKEGPSILRIQQVVRGDSAAYFCASSPALQETQYFGPGTRLLVL.

This clonotype showed up just a few times. This chain uses TRBV6-5 with TRBJ1-5; the match to TRBD1 covers 11 bases. The V and J ends lost 1 base and 4 bases, in that order; junction bases with no gene match: 3. The length of the CDR3 is 16 residues. Germline assignment: CDR1 MNHEY and CDR2 SVGAGI. This chain's CDR3 is CASSYYGQGANQPQHF. The CDR3 DNA reads TGTGCCAGCAGTTACTACGGACAGGGGGCTAATCAGCCCCAGCATTTT.

This clonotype has a count of ten or more. This chain uses TRBV7-9 with TRBJ2-2; D remains unclear. The CDR3 extends over 14 amino acids. Deletions cut 5 bases from V and 5 bases from J, with 12 bases between. Germline V gives CDR1 SEHNR, CDR2 FQNEAQ (reference sequence). The CDR3 here is CASSQRLGTGELFF. The CDR3 nucleotides read TGTGCCAGCAGCCAGAGACTGGGGACCGGGGAGCTGTTTTTT.

In this sample, this clonotype turned up a few times. CDR3 nucleotide sequence: TGTGCCAGCAGTGATTTGATGAGAGATACGCAGTATTTT. Protein sequence: CASSDLMRDTQYF. The rearrangement joins TRBV2 to TRBJ2-3; D is undetermined. The V end lost 3 bases, the J end lost 5 bases, and 9 bases lay between the germline ends. The CDR3 is 13 residues long. CDR1 and CDR2 from the germline V gene are SNHLY and FYNNEI.

The chain uses TRBV4-1 and TRBJ2-3; 8 bases fit TRBD2. The CDR3 loop spans 17 amino acids. CDR1 and CDR2 from the germline V gene are MGHRA and YSYEKL. Unmatched junction bases numbered 9, after V lost 2 bases and J lost 2 bases. CDR3 sequence: CASSQPGLVPYTDTQYF. Here the CDR3 DNA reads TGCGCCAGCAGCCAACCGGGACTAGTGCCTTACACAGATACGCAGTATTTT.